This entry describes one T cell receptor beta chain. This sample is drawn from a study of blood T cell repertoires in COVID-19. About the research overall: Some COVID-19 samples were acute and others convalescent; all came from the United States, Italy and Spain. PBMCs, B-cell-depleted T cells, or T cells were the source of the cDNA or gDNA that made up the material.

Between the trimmed V and J ends, which lost 2 bases and 3 bases, there was a span of 12 bases. Germline-derived CDR1 and CDR2 are WNHNN and SYGVQD (reference sequence). This CDR3 is built from 15 residues. Authors' data handling: Nucleated cell number was recorded as an estimate derived from reference gene primer amplification. Clones were sequenced by immunoSEQ multiplex PCR, and TCRdb holds only the in-frame ones, with some missing. V and J calls and clone size are as listed in that table; D and trimming were resolved from the DNA. This table holds about 250,000 clones, 89% found once. Material for sequencing was peripheral blood. This chain connects TRBV10-1 to TRBJ2-3; D possibly corresponds to TRBD1 (5 bases). The TCR was taken from a woman aged 40 to 50 who had recovered from COVID-19. The DNA of the CDR3 is TGCGCCAGCAGTGAGGGCAGGGTTGAGACAGATACGCAGTATTTT. Amino acid sequence: CASSEGRVETDTQYF.